Detailed here is one T cell receptor (beta chain). Its antigen remains unknown. The PCR used 60 Vbeta and 13 Jbeta primers. Clones were sequenced by immunoSEQ multiplex PCR, and TCRdb holds only the in-frame ones, with some missing. The sample includes about 160,000 clones, roughly 85% of them seen just once. The sample belongs to a study of cytomegalovirus exposure and HLA in healthy donors. Study-wide results and caveats: In a later analysis, V- and J-gene trimming of beta chains associated with a DCLRE1C missense variant, replicated independently. Associated with cytomegalovirus, according to the listing, were around 170 TCR beta chains. The authors considered a cluster of highly shared sequence variants likely to be a sequencing artifact.

The V gene's germline CDR1 is SGHDN and CDR2 FVKESK. With 2 bases removed from V and 7 bases from J, the gap between germline ends came to 14 bases. The CDR3 spans 15 residues. Nominal health characterized the donors when sampled, though unrecorded immune exposures were likely. The sample was PBMCs. This rearrangement joins TRBV14 to TRBJ1-4; D is perhaps TRBD1 (6 bases). This TCR came from a man aged 18 to 30 in good health and CMV-seropositive. The CDR3 region has the DNA TGTGCCAGCAGCCAAAAACAGGGTGCGGGTGAAAAACTGTTTTTT. Translating gives CASSQKQGAGEKLFF.